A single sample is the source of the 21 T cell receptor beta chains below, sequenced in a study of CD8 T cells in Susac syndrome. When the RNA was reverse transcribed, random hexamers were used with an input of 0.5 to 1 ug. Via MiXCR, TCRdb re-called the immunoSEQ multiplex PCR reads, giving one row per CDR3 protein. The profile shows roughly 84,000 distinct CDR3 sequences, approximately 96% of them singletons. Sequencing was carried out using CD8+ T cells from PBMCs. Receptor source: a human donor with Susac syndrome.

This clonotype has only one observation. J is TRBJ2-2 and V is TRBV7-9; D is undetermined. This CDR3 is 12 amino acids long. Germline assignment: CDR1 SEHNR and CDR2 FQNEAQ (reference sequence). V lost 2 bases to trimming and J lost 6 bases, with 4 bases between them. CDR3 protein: CASSLKSGELFF. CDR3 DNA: TGTGCCAGCAGCTTAAAATCCGGGGAGCTGTTTTTT.

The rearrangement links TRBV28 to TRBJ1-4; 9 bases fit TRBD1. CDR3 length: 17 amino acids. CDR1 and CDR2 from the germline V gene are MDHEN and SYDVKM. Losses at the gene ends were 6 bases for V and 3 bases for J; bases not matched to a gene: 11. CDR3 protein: CASSGTGRMEANEKLFF. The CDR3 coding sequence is TGTGCCAGCAGCGGGACAGGGAGAATGGAGGCTAATGAAAAACTGTTTTTT.

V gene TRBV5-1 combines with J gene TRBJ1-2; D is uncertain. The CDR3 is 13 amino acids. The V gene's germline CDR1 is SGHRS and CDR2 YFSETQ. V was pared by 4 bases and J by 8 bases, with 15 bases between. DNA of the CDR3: TGCGCCAGCAGCCCCACCGGCGGGGAGGGCTACACCTTC. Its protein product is CASSPTGGEGYTF. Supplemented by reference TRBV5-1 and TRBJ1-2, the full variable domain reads KAGVTQTPRYLIKTRGQQVTLSCSPISGHRSVSWYQQTPGQGLQFLFEYFSETQRNKGNFPGRFSGRQFSNSRSEMNVSTLELGDSALYLCASSPTGGEGYTFGSGTRLTVV.

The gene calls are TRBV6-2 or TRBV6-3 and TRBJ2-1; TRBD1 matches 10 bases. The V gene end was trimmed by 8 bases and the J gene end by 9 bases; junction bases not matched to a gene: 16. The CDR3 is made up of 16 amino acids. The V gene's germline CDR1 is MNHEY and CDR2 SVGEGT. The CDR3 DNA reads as TGTGCCAGCGTCTCAGGCCGGGACAGGGGATTGAGTGAGCAGTTCTTC. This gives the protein CASVSGRDRGLSEQFF.

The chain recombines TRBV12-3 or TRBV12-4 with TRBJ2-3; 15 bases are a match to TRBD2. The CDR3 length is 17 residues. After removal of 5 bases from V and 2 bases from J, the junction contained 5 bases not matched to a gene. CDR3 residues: CASSRGLAGGYTDTQYF. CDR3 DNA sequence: TGTGCCAGCAGTCGCGGACTAGCGGGAGGGTACACAGATACGCAGTATTTT.

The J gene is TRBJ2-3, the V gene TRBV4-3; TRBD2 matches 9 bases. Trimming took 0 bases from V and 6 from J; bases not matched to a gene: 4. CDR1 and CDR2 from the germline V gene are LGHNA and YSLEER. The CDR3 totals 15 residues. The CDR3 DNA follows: TGCGCCAGCAGCCAAGACGTCCTAGCGGGGGATACGCAGTATTTT. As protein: CASSQDVLAGDTQYF.

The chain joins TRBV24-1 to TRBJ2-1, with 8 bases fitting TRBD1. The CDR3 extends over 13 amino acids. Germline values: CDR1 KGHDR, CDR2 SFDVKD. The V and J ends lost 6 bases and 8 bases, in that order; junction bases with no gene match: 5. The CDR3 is CATSMGRGHEQFF. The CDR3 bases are TGTGCCACCAGTATGGGCAGGGGGCATGAGCAGTTCTTC.

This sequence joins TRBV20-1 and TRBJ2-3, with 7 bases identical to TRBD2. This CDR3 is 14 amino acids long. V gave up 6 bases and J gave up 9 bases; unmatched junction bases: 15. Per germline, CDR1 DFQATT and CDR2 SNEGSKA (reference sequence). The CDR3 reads CSAKGSDGRNTQYF. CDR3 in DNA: TGCAGTGCAAAAGGATCGGACGGGAGGAACACGCAGTATTTT.

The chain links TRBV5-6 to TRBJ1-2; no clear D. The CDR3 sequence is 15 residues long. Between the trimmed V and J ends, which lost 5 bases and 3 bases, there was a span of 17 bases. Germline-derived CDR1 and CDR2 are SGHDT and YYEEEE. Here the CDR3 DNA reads TGTGCCAGCAGACCAACCTCCGGGGTGTACTATGGCTACACCTTC. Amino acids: CASRPTSGVYYGYTF.

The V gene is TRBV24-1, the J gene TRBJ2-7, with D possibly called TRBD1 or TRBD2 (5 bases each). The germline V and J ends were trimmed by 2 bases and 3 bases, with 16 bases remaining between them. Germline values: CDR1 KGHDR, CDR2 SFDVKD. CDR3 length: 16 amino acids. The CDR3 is CATSDSGGGYLYEQYF. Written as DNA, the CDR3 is TGTGCCACCAGTGATTCGGGTGGGGGATACCTCTACGAGCAGTACTTC.

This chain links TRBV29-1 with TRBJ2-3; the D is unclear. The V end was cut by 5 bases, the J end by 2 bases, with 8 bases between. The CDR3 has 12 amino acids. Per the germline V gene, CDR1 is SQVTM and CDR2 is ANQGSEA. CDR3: CSVSTPTDTQYF. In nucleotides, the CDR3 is TGCAGCGTTTCGACTCCCACAGATACGCAGTATTTT.

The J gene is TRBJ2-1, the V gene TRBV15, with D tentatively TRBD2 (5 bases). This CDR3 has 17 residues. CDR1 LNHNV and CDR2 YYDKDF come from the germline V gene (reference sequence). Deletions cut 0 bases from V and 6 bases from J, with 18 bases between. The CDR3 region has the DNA TGTGCCACCAGCAGAGATGGGAGCGAACATACAATCAATGAGCAGTTCTTC. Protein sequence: CATSRDGSEHTINEQFF.

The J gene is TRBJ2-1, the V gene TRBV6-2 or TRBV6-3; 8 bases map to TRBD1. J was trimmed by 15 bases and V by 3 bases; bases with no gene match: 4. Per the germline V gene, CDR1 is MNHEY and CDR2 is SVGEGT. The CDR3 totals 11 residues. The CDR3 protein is CASSYRDRLFF. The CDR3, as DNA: TGTGCCAGCAGTTATCGGGACAGGTTGTTCTTC.

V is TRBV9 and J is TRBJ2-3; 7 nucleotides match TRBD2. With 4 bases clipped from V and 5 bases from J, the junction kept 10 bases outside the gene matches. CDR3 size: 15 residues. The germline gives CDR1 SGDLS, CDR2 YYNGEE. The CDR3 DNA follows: TGTGCCAGCAGCTCATGGGGGGGGAGCGAAGATACGCAGTATTTT. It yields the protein CASSSWGGSEDTQYF. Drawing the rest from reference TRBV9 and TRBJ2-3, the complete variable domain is DSGVTQTPKHLITATGQRVTLRCSPRSGDLSVYWYQQSLDQGLQFLIQYYNGEERAKGNILERFSAQQFPDLHSELNLSSLELGDSALYFCASSSWGGSEDTQYFGPGTRLTVL.

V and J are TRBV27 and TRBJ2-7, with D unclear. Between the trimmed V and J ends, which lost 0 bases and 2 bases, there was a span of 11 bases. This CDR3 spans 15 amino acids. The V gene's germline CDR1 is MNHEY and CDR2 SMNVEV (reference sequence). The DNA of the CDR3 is TGTGCCAGCAGTTTATCGAGAGCTCCGACCTACGAGCAGTACTTC. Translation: CASSLSRAPTYEQYF.

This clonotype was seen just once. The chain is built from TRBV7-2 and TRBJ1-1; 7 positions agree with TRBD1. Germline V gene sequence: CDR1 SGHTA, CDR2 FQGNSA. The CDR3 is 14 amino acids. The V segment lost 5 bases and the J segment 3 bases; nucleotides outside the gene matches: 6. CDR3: CASSTLGGDTEAFF. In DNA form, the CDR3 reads TGTGCCAGCAGCACCCTAGGGGGCGACACTGAAGCTTTCTTT.

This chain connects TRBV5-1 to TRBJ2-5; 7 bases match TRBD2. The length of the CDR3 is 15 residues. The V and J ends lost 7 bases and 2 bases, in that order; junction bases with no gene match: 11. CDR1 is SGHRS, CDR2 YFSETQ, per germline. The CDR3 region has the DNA TGCGCCAGCCAGACCTGGGGGGGTGAGCAAGAGACCCAGTACTTC. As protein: CASQTWGGEQETQYF.

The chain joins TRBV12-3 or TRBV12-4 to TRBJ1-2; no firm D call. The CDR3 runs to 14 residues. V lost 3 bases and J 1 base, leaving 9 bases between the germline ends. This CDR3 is CASSLRTDNYGYTF. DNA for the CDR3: TGTGCCAGCAGTTTGAGGACGGATAACTATGGCTACACCTTC.

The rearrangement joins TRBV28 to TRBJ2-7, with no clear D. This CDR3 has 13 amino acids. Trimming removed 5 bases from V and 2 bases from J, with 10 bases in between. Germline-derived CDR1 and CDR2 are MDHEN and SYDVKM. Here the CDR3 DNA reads TGTGCCAGCAGTCCCGGGTTACCCTACGAGCAGTACTTC. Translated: CASSPGLPYEQYF.

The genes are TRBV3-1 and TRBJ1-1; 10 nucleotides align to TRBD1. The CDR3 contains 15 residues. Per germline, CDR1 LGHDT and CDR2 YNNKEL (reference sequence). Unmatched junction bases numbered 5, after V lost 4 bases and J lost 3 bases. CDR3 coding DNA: TGTGCCAGCAGCCCGCCGGGACAGGGGCACACTGAAGCTTTCTTT. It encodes CASSPPGQGHTEAFF.

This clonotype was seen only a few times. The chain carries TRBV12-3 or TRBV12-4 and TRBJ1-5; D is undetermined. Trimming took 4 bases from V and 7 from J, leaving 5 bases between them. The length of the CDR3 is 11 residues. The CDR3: CASSSGQPQHF. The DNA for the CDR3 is TGTGCCAGCAGTTCTGGACAGCCCCAGCATTTT.